This T cell receptor beta chain was observed in a study of post-analysis software for immune sequencing data. Regarding the study as a whole: In patients, about 5 TRBV segments were more frequent than in controls, with TRBV5-6, TRBV5-1 and TRBV20-1 among them. The F measure placed samples prepared in the same batch into strongly shared clusters.

The V gene's germline CDR1 is SGHKS and CDR2 YYEKEE (reference sequence). The CDR3 is 13 residues long. V dropped 2 bases and J dropped 0 bases, with 3 bases sitting between them. TCR beta libraries were prepared from cDNA with unique molecular identifiers. TCRdb used MiXCR to reprocess the PCR reads, holding one entry per CDR3 protein. The sample contains a few hundred thousand distinct CDR3 sequences, 35% to 40% of which appear only once. This clonotype was seen many times. Its specificity is not known. Material for sequencing was blood. This receptor was identified in a girl aged 5-17 years with multiple sclerosis. The chain is built from TRBV5-5 and TRBJ1-5; no firm D call. The CDR3 DNA sequence: TGTGCCAGCAGCTTAGTTAGCAATCAGCCCCAGCATTTT. This sequence encodes CASSLVSNQPQHF. The full variable domain, in which reference TRBV5-5 and TRBJ1-5 provide the parts outside the CDR3, is DAGVTQSPTHLIKTRGQQVTLRCSPISGHKSVSWYQQVLGQGPQFIFQYYEKEERGRGNFPDRFSARQFPNYSSELNVNALLLGDSALYLCASSLVSNQPQHFGDGTRLSIL.